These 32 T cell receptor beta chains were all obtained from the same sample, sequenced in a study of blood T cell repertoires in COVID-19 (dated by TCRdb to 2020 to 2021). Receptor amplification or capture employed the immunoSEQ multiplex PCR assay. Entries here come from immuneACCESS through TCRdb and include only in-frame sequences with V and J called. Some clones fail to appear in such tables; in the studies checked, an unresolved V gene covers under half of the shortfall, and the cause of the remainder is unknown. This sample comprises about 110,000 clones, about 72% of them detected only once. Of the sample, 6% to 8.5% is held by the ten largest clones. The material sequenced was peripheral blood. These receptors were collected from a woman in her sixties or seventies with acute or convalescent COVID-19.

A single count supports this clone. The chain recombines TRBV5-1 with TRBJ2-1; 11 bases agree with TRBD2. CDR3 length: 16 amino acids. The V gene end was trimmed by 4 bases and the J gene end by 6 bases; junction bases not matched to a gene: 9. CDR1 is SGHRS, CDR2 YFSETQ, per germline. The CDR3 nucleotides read TGCGCCAGCAGCCCAGATAGCGGGGGGGGCCTCAATGAGCAGTTCTTC. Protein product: CASSPDSGGGLNEQFF. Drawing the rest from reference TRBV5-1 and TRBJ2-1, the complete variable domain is KAGVTQTPRYLIKTRGQQVTLSCSPISGHRSVSWYQQTPGQGLQFLFEYFSETQRNKGNFPGRFSGRQFSNSRSEMNVSTLELGDSALYLCASSPDSGGGLNEQFFGPGTRLTVL.

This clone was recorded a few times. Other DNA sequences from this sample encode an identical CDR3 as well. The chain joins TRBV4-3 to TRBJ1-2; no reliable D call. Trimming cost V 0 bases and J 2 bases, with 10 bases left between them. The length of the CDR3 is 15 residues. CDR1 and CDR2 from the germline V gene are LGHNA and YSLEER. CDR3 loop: CASSQDRALNYGYTF. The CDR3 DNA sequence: TGCGCCAGCAGCCAAGATCGCGCACTCAACTATGGCTACACCTTC.

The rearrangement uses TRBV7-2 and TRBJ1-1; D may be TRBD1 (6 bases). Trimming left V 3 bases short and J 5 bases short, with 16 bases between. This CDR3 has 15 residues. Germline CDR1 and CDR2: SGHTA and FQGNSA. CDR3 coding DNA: TGTGCCAGCAGCTTGGGACACCACAAAGGGACTGAAGCTTTCTTT. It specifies CASSLGHHKGTEAFF.

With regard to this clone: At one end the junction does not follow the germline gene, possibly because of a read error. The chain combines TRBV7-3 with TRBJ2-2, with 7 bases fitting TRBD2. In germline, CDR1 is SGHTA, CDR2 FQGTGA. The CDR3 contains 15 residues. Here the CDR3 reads CASSSGARGAGELFF. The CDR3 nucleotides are TGCGCCAGCAGCTCCGGGGCCCGGGGGGCCGGGGAGCTGTTTTTT.

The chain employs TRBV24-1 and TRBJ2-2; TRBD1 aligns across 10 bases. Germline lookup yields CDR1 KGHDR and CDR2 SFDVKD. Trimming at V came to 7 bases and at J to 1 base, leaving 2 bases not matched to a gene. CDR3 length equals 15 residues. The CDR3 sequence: CATRRTGGNTGELFF. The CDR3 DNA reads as TGTGCCACCAGGAGGACAGGGGGGAACACCGGGGAGCTGTTTTTT.

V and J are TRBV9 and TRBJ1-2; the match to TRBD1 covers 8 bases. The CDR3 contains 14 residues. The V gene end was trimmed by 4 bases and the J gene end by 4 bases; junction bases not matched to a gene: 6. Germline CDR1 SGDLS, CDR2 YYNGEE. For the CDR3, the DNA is TGTGCCAGCAGCACTCAGGGGGCGGTCTATGGCTACACCTTC. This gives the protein CASSTQGAVYGYTF.

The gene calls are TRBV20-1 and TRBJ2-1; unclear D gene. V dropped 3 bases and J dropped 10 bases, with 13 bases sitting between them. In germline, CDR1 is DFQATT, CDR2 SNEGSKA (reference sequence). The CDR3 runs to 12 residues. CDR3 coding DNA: TGCAGTGCTAGTCAACACGGTAGCGAGCAGTTCTTC. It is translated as CSASQHGSEQFF.

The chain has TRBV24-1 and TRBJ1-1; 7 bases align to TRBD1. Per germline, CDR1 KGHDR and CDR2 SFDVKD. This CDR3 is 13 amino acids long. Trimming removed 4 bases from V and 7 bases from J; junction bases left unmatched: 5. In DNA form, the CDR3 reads TGTGCCACCAGTGAACAGGGGACGGTTGAAGCTTTCTTT. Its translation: CATSEQGTVEAFF.

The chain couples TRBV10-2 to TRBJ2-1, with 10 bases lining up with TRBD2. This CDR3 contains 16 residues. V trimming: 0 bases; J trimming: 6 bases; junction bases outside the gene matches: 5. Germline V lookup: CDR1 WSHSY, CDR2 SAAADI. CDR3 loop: CASSESFSGGANEQFF. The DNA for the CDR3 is TGCGCCAGCAGTGAGTCGTTCAGCGGGGGGGCCAATGAGCAGTTCTTC.

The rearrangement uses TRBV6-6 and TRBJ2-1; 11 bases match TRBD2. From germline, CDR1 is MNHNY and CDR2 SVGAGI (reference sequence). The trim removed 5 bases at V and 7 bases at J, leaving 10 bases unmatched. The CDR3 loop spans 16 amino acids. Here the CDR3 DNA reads TGTGCCAGCAGTCCCACCCTAGCGGGGGGAAAAAATGAGCAGTTCTTC. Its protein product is CASSPTLAGGKNEQFF.

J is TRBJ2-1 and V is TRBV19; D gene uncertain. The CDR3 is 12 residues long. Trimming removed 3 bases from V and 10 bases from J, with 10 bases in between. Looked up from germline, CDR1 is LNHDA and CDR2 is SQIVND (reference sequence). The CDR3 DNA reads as TGTGCCAGTAGTATGCAAGAAGAGGAGCAGTTCTTC. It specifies CASSMQEEEQFF.

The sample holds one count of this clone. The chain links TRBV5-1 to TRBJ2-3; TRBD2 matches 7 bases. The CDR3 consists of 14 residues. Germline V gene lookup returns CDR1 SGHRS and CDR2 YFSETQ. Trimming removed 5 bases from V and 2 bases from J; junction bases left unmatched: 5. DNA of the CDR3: TGCGCCAGCAGGGAACGGGGGGACACAGATACGCAGTATTTT. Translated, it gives CASRERGDTDTQYF.

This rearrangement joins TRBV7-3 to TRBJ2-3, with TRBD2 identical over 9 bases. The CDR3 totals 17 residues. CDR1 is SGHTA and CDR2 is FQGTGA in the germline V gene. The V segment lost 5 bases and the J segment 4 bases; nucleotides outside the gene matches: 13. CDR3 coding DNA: TGTGCCAGCAGCCCCCAGGGACTAGCCGGGTATCCAGATACGCAGTATTTT. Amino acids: CASSPQGLAGYPDTQYF.

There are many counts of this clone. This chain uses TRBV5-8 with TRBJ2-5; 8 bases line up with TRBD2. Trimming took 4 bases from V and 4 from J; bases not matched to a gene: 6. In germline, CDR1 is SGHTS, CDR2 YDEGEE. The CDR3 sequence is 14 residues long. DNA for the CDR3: TGTGCCAGCAGCCGGGGGGGCGGGGGAGAGACCCAGTACTTC. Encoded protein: CASSRGGGGETQYF. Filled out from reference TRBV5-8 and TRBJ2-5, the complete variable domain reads EAGVTQSPTHLIKTRGQQATLRCSPISGHTSVYWYQQALGLGLQFLLWYDEGEERNRGNFPPRFSGRQFPNYSSELNVNALELEDSALYLCASSRGGGGETQYFGPGTRLLVL.

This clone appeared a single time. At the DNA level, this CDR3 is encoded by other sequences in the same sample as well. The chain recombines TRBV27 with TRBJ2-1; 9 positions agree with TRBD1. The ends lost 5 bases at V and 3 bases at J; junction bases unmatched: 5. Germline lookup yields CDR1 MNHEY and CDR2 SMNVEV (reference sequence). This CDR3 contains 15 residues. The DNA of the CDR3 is TGTGCCAGCAGTCCGGGACAGGGACGCTACAATGAGCAGTTCTTC. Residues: CASSPGQGRYNEQFF.

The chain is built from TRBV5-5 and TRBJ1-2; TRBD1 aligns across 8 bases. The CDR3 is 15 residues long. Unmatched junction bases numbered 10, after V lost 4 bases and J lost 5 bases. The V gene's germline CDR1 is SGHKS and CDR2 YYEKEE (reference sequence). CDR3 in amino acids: CASSQVGTGVYGYTF. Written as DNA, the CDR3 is TGTGCCAGCAGCCAGGTCGGGACAGGCGTATATGGCTACACCTTC. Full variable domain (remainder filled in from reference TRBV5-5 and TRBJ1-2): DAGVTQSPTHLIKTRGQQVTLRCSPISGHKSVSWYQQVLGQGPQFIFQYYEKEERGRGNFPDRFSARQFPNYSSELNVNALLLGDSALYLCASSQVGTGVYGYTFGSGTRLTVV.

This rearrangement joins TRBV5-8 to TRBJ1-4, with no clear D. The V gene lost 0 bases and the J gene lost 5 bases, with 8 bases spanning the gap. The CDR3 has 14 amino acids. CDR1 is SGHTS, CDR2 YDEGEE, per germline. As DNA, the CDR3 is TGTGCCAGCAGCTTGGACCGCGTAAATGAAAAACTGTTTTTT. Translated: CASSLDRVNEKLFF.

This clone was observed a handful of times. CDR3 loop: CATSDRTRNQPQHF. DNA of the CDR3: TGTGCCACCAGTGACCGGACACGAAATCAGCCCCAGCATTTT. V is TRBV24-1 and J is TRBJ1-5; the D gene is possibly TRBD1 (5 bases). Between the trimmed V and J ends, which lost 4 bases and 4 bases, there was a span of 10 bases. CDR3 length equals 14 residues. Germline-derived CDR1 and CDR2 are KGHDR and SFDVKD.

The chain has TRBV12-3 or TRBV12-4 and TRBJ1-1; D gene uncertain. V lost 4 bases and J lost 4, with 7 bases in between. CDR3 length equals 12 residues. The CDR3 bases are TGTGCCAGCAGTTGGGCCGTCACTGAAGCTTTCTTT. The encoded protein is CASSWAVTEAFF.

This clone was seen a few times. CDR3 amino acids: CASSEYMTRGRNTEAFF. CDR3 DNA sequence: TGTGCCAGCAGTGAATATATGACCAGGGGCCGTAACACTGAAGCTTTCTTT. V is TRBV25-1 and J is TRBJ1-1; TRBD1 might be the D (6 bases). Germline V gene data show CDR1 as MGHDK and CDR2 as SYGVNS. This CDR3 has 17 residues. Trimming took 0 bases from V and 2 from J, leaving 16 bases between them.

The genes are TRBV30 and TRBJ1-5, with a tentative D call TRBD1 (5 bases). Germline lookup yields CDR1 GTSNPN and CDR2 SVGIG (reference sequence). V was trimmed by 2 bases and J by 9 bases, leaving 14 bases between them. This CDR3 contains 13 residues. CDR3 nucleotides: TGTGCCTGGAGTCAGGGAATGGGTAGGCCCCAGCATTTT. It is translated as CAWSQGMGRPQHF.

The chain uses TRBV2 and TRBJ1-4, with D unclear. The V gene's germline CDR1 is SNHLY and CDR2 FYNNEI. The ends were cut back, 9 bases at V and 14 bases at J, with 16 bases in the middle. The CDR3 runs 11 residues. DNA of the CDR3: TGTGCCAGTTCGTTTACCCTGCAGCTGTTTTTT. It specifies CASSFTLQLFF.

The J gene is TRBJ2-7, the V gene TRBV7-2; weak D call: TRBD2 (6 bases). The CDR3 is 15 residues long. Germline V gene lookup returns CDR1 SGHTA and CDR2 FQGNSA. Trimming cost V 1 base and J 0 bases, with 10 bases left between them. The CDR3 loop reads CASSLGAGSSYEQYF. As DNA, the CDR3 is TGTGCCAGCAGCTTAGGGGCGGGGAGCTCCTACGAGCAGTACTTC.

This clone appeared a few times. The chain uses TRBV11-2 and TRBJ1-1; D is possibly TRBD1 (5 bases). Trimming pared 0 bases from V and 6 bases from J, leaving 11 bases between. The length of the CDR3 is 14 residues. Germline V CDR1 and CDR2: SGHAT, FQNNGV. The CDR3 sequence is CASSLDRGESEAFF. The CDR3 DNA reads TGTGCCAGCAGCTTAGATCGGGGGGAATCTGAAGCTTTCTTT.

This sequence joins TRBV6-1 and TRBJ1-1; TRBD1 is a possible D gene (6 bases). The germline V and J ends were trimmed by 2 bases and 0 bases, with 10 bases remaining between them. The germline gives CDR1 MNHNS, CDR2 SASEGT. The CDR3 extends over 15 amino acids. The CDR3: CASSELGTLNTEAFF. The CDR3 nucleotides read TGTGCCAGCAGTGAATTGGGGACACTGAACACTGAAGCTTTCTTT.

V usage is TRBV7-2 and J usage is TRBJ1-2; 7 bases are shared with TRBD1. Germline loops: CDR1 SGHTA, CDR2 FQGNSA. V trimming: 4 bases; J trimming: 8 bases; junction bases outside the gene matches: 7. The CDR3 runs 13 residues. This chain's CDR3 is CASSSSDREGYTF. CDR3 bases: TGTGCCAGCAGCTCATCCGACAGGGAAGGCTACACCTTC.

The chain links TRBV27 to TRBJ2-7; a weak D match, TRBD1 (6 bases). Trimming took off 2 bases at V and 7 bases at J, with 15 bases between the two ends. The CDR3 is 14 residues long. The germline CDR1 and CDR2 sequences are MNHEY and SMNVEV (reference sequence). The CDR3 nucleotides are TGTGCCAGCAGTTTAGAGAACAGGGCCCGAGAGCAGTACTTC. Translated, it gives CASSLENRAREQYF.

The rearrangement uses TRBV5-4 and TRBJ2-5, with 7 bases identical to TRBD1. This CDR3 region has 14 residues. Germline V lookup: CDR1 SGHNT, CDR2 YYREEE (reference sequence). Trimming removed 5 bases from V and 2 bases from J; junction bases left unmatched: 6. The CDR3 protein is CASSSTDRQETQYF. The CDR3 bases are TGTGCCAGCAGTTCGACGGACAGGCAAGAGACCCAGTACTTC.

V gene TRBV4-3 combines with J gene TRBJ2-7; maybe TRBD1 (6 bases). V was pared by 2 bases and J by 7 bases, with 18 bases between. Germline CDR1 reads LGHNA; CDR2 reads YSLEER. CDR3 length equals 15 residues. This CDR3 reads CASSQSVQGRLEQYF. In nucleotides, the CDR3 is TGCGCCAGCAGCCAATCTGTTCAGGGGCGATTGGAGCAGTACTTC.

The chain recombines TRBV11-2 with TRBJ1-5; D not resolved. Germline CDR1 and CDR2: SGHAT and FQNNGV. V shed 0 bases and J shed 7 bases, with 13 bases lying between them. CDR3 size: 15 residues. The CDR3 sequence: CASSLEGAGFQPQHF. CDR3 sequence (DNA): TGTGCCAGCAGCTTAGAAGGTGCGGGTTTCCAGCCCCAGCATTTT.

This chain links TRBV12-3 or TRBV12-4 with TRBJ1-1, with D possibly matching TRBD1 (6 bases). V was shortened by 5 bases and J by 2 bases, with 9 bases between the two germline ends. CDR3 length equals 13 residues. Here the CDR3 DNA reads TGTGCCAGCAGTCCCAGGGGAAACACTGAAGCTTTCTTT. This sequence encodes CASSPRGNTEAFF.

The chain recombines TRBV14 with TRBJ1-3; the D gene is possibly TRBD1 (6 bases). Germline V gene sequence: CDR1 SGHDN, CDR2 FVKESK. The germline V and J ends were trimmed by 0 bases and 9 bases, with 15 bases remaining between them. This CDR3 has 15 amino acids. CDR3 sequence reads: CASSQDPSGGATIYF. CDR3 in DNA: TGTGCCAGCAGCCAAGACCCGTCGGGGGGGGCCACCATATATTTT.